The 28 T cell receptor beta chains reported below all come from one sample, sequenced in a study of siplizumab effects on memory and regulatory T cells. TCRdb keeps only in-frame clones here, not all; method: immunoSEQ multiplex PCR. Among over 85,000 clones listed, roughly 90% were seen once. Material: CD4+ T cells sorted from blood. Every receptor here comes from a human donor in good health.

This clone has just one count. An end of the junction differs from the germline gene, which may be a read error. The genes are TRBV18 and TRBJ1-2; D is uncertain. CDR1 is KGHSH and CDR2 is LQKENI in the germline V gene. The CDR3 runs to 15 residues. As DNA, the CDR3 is TGTGCCAGCTCACCACGGCGAGGCCTAGATGGATGGTTTTTTTTC. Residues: CASSPRRGLDGWFFF.

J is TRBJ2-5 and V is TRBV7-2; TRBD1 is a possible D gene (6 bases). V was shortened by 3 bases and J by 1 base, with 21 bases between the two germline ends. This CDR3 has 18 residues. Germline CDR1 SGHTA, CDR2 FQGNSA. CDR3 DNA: TGTGCCAGCAGCTTCTTGGGGGCTGGCTTAATTAGCCAAGAGACCCAGTACTTC. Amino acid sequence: CASSFLGAGLISQETQYF.

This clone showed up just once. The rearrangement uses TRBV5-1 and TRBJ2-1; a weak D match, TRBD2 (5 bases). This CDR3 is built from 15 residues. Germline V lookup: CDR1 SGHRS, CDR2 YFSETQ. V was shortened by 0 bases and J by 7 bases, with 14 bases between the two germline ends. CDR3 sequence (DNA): TGCGCCAGCAGCTTGGGCGGCGGGTCCCTTAATGAGCAGTTCTTC. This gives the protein CASSLGGGSLNEQFF.

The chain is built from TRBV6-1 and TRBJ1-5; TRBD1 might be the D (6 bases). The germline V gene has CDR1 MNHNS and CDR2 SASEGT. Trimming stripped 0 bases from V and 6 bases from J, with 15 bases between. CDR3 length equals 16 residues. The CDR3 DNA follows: TGTGCCAGCAGTGAAGCTTTCGGGGGGCGCGGTCAGCCCCAGCATTTT. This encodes CASSEAFGGRGQPQHF.

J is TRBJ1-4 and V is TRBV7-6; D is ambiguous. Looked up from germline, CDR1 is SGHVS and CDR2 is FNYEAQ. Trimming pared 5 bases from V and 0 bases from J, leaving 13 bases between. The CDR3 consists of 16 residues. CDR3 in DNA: TGTGCCAGCAGCAAAGCGGGCTATGCAACTAATGAAAAACTGTTTTTT. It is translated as CASSKAGYATNEKLFF.

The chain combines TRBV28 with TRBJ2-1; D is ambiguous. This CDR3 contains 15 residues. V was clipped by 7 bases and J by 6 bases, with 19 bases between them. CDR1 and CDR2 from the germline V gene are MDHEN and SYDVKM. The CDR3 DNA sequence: TGTGCCAGCACCCCGTACCCTAAAAACGGCAATGAGCAGTTCTTC. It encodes CASTPYPKNGNEQFF. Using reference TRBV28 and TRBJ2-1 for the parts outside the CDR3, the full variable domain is DVKVTQSSRYLVKRTGEKVFLECVQDMDHENMFWYRQDPGLGLRLIYFSYDVKMKEKGDIPEGYSVSREKKERFSLILESASTNQTSMYLCASTPYPKNGNEQFFGPGTRLTVL.

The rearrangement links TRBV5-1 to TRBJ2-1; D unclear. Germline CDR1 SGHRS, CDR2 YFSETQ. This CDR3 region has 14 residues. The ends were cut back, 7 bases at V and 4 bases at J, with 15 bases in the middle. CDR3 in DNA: TGCGCCAGCCAGTACATTACTGATTACAATGAGCAGTTCTTC. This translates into CASQYITDYNEQFF.

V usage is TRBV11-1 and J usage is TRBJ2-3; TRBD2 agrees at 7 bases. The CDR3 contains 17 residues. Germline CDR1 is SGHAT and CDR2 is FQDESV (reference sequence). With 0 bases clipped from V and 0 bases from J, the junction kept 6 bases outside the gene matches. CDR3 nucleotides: TGTGCCAGCAGCTTAGCCCCTAGCGGAGACAGCACAGATACGCAGTATTTT. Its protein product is CASSLAPSGDSTDTQYF.

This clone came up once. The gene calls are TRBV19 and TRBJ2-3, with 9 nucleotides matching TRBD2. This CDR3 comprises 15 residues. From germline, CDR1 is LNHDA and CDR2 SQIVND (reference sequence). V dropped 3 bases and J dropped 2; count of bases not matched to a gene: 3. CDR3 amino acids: CASSITSGPTDTQYF. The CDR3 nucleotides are TGTGCCAGTAGTATCACTAGCGGGCCCACAGATACGCAGTATTTT.

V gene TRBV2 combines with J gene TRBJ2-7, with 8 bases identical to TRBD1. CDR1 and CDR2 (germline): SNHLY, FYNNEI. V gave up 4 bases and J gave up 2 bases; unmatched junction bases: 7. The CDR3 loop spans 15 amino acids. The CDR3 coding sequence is TGTGCCAGCAGTGGATCCGGACAGGGCGCCTACGAGCAGTACTTC. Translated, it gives CASSGSGQGAYEQYF.

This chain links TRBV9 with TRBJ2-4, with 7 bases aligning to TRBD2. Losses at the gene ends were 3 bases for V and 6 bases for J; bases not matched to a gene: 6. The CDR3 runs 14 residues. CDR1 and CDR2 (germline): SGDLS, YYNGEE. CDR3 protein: CASSATGLLNIQYF. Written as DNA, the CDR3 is TGTGCCAGCAGCGCTACGGGACTACTAAACATTCAGTACTTC. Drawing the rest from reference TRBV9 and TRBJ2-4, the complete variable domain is DSGVTQTPKHLITATGQRVTLRCSPRSGDLSVYWYQQSLDQGLQFLIQYYNGEERAKGNILERFSAQQFPDLHSELNLSSLELGDSALYFCASSATGLLNIQYFGAGTRLSVL.

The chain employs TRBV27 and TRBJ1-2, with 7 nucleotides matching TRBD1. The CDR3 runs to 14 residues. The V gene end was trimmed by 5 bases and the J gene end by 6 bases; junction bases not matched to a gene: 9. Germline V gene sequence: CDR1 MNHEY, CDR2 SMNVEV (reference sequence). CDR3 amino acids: CASSRGQGHDGYTF. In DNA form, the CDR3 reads TGTGCCAGCAGTAGGGGGCAGGGGCATGATGGCTACACCTTC.

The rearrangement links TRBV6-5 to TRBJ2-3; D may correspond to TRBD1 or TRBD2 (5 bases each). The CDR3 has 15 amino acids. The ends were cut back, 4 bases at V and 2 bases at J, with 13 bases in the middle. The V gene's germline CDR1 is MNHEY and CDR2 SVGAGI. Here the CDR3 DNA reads TGTGCCAGCAGTTCGACCGGGACCCACACAGATACGCAGTATTTT. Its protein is CASSSTGTHTDTQYF.

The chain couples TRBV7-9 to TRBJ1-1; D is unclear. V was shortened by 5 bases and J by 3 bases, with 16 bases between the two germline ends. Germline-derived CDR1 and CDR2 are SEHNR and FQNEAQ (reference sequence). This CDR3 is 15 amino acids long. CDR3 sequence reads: CASSLIVVRDTEAFF. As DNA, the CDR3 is TGTGCCAGCAGCCTTATTGTCGTGAGGGACACTGAAGCTTTCTTT.

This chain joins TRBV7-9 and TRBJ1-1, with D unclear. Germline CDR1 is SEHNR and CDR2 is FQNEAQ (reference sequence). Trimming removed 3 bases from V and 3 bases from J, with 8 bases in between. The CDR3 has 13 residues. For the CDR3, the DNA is TGTGCCAGCAGCTTGGGGATGTACACTGAAGCTTTCTTT. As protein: CASSLGMYTEAFF.

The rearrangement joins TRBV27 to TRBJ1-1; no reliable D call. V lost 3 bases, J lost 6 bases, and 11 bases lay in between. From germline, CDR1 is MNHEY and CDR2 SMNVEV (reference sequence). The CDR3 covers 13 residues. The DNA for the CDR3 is TGTGCCAGCAGTTTTACCGTTTGGGCTGAAGCTTTCTTT. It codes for CASSFTVWAEAFF.

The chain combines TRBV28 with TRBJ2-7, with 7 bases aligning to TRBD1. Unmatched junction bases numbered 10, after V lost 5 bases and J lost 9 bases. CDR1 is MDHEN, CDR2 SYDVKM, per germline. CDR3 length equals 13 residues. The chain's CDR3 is CASSPGTVQGQYF. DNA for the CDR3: TGTGCCAGCAGTCCCGGGACAGTTCAGGGGCAGTACTTC.

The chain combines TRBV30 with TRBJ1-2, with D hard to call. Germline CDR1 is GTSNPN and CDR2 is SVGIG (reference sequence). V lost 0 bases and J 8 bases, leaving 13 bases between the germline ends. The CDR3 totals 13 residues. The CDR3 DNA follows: TGTGCCTGGAGTGTAACGTCGGGCGGAGGCTACACCTTC. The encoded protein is CAWSVTSGGGYTF.

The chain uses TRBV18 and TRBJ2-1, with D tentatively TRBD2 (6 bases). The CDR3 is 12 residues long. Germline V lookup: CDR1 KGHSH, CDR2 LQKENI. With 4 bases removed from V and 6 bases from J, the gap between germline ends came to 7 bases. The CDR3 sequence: CASSLEGNEQFF. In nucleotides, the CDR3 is TGTGCCAGCTCACTGGAGGGCAATGAGCAGTTCTTC. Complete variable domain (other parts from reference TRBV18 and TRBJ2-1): NAGVMQNPRHLVRRRGQEARLRCSPMKGHSHVYWYRQLPEEGLKFMVYLQKENIIDESGMPKERFSAEFPKEGPSILRIQQVVRGDSAAYFCASSLEGNEQFFGPGTRLTVL.

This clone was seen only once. CDR3 in amino acids: CASSSPGQLNTGELFF. The CDR3 nucleotides read TGTGCCAGCAGCTCCCCGGGACAGCTAAACACCGGGGAGCTGTTTTTT. The genes are TRBV5-6 and TRBJ2-2; 7 nucleotides match TRBD1. The germline CDR1 and CDR2 sequences are SGHDT and YYEEEE. Trimming removed 3 bases from V and 2 bases from J; junction bases left unmatched: 7. The CDR3 is 16 residues long.

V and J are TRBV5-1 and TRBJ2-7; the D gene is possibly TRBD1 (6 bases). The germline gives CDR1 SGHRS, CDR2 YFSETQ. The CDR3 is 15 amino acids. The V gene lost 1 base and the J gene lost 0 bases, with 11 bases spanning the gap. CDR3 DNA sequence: TGCGCCAGCAGCTTGCTGGGACACAGCTCCTACGAGCAGTACTTC. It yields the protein CASSLLGHSSYEQYF.

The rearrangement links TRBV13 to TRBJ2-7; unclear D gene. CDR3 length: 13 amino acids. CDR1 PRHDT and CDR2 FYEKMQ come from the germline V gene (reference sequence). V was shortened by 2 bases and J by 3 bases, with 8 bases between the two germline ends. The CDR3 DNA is TGTGCCAGCAGCTTAAATCTCTTCTACGAGCAGTACTTC. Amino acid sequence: CASSLNLFYEQYF.

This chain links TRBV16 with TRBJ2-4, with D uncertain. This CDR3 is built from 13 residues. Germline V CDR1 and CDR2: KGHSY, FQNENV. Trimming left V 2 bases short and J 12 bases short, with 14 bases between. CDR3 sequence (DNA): TGTGCCAGCAGCCAAGCCTTAGGGTTATCTCAGTACTTC. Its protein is CASSQALGLSQYF.

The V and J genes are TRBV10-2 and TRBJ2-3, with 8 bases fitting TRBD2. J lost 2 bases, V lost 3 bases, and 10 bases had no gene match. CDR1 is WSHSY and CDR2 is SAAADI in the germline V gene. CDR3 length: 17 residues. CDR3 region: CASSEGRTGLDTDTQYF. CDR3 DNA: TGCGCCAGCAGTGAAGGCCGCACGGGACTAGACACAGATACGCAGTATTTT.

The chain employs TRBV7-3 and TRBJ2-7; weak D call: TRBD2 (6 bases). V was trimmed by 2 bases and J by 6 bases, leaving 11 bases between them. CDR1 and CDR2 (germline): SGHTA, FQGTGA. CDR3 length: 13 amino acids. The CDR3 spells CASSLAGMGEQYF. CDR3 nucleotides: TGTGCCAGCAGCTTAGCGGGAATGGGCGAGCAGTACTTC.

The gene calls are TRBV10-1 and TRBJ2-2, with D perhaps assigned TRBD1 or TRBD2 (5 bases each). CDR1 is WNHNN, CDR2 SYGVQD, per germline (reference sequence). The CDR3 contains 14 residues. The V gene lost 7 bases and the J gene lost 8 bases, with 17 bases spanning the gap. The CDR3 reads CASTRDLGGGELFF. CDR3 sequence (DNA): TGCGCCAGCACCCGGGACCTAGGAGGTGGGGAGCTGTTTTTT.

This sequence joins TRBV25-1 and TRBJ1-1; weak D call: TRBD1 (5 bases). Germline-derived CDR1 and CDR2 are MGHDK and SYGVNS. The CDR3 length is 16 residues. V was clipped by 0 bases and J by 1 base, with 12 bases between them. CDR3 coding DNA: TGTGCCAGCAGTGAATATGGTATGGGGGGGAACACTGAAGCTTTCTTT. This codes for CASSEYGMGGNTEAFF. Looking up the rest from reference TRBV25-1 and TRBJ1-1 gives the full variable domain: EADIYQTPRYLVIGTGKKITLECSQTMGHDKMYWYQQDPGMELHLIHYSYGVNSTEKGDLSSESTVSRIRTEHFPLTLESARPSHTSQYLCASSEYGMGGNTEAFFGQGTRLTVV.

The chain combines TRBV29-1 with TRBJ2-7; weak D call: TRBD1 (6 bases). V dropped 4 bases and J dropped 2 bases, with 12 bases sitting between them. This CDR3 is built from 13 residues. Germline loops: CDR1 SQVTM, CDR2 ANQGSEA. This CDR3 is CSVGGQYTYEQYF. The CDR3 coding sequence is TGCAGCGTTGGGGGGCAGTATACCTACGAGCAGTACTTC.